The text below deals with one T cell receptor (beta chain). Antigen specificity is unknown. Both 60 Vbeta primers and 13 Jbeta primers went into the PCR. Profiling relied on immunoSEQ multiplex PCR, and the TCRdb table lists in-frame clones only, not all of them. The repertoire consists of 73,000 or so clones, with approximately 78% occurring once and the leading ten covering around 6.3%. This specimen belongs to a study of cytomegalovirus exposure and HLA in healthy donors. Findings and caveats of the study: A later analysis linked a missense variant in DCLRE1C to the trimming of TCR beta V and J genes. Altogether, 160 or so TCR beta chains were recorded as cytomegalovirus-associated.

The junction had 6 bases not matched to a gene; V was cut back by 3 bases and J by 2 bases. This CDR3 has 16 residues. From germline, CDR1 is SGDLS and CDR2 YYNGEE. Source material: PBMCs. The clonotype originates from a human donor in good health. V usage is TRBV9 and J usage is TRBJ2-1; TRBD2 aligns across 9 bases. CDR3 DNA: TGTGCCAGCAGCGCTCTGAGCGGGGGGACCTACAATGAGCAGTTCTTC. This translates into CASSALSGGTYNEQFF.